The source of this T cell receptor (beta chain) is a study of human T cells and chemical hapten exposure. TCRdb fed the RACE reads into MiXCR, producing one record per CDR3 protein. The repertoire consists of some 120,000 distinct CDR3 sequences, with about 12% occurring once and the leading ten covering just over 1.4%. This CDR3 comprises 16 residues. J lost 5 bases, V lost 3 bases, and 4 bases had no gene match. Germline V CDR1 and CDR2: LGHNT, FRNRAP. Regarding time point: patch test 1, 2 weeks after DPC sensitization. Treatment meaning: therapeutic diphenylcyclopropenone sensitization with weekly scalp DPC. The sample holds a few counts of this clonotype.

The sequences come from whole blood, collected in connection with sensitization to the hapten diphenylcyclopropenone (DPC). This TCR derives from a woman between 45 and 65 years old with alopecia areata. Some clones in this sample may be carry-over from other donors' samples. V is TRBV12-5 and J is TRBJ2-1; 13 nucleotides align to TRBD2. The chain's CDR3 is CASGFGGTSGNNEQFF. The CDR3 bases are TGTGCTAGTGGTTTTGGTGGGACTAGCGGGAACAATGAGCAGTTCTTC.